These T cell receptor beta chains were read from a single sample in a study of long-term antiretroviral therapy in people with HIV. Here immunoSEQ multiplex PCR was the method, and the copy in TCRdb shows in-frame clones only, minus some. The sample gives about 50,000 clones, roughly four fifths of which show up once; around 3.1% is in the top ten. The sequences come from unsorted PBMCs, collected 0.8 years after starting antiretroviral therapy. The receptors come from a woman younger than 35 with HIV. Both conserved end residues are part of each CDR3. A D gene is named only where the DNA matches it firmly. Expanded clones are given a class, and other clones once, few, many or no size at all.

v_call	d_call	clone_size	j_call	cdr3_aa	cdr3_nt
TRBV19	NA	once	TRBJ1-1	CASSPSTANTEAFF	TGTGCCAGTAGTCCCTCGACAGCGAACACTGAAGCTTTCTTT
TRBV28	NA	NA	TRBJ1-5	CASRLGRVSNQPQHF	TGTGCCAGCAGACTGGGACGGGTTAGCAATCAGCCCCAGCATTTT
TRBV19	NA	NA	TRBJ2-7	CASSIQGLDSYEQYF	TGTGCCAGTAGTATCCAGGGGTTAGACTCCTACGAGCAGTACTTC
TRBV29-1	NA	NA	TRBJ2-1	CSVEAPGQRYNEQFF	TGCAGCGTTGAAGCTCCGGGACAACGTTACAATGAGCAGTTCTTC
TRBV11-2	NA	NA	TRBJ2-7	CASSLDGTPYEQYF	TGTGCCAGCAGCTTAGACGGCACACCCTACGAGCAGTACTTC
TRBV7-6	NA	NA	TRBJ2-2	CASSPGLGATTGELFF	TGTGCCAGCAGCCCCGGGTTGGGGGCGACCACCGGGGAGCTGTTTTTT
TRBV5-1	NA	NA	TRBJ2-1	CASSLGRPAYNEQFF	TGCGCCAGCAGCTTGGGACGACCAGCCTACAATGAGCAGTTCTTC
TRBV29-1	TRBD2	NA	TRBJ2-1	CSVFRGLAGEQFF	TGCAGCGTTTTCAGAGGACTAGCGGGAGAGCAGTTCTTC
TRBV6-5	NA	NA	TRBJ2-7	CASSYSIQGSYEQYF	TGTGCCAGCAGTTACTCGATTCAGGGCTCCTACGAGCAGTACTTC
TRBV19	TRBD2	NA	TRBJ2-1	CASSIGGGTPIYNEQFF	TGTGCCAGTAGTATAGGGGGGGGTACACCTATCTACAATGAGCAGTTCTTC
TRBV7-2	TRBD1	NA	TRBJ1-2	CASSLELGGGGGYTF	TGTGCCAGCAGCTTAGAATTGGGAGGGGGCGGTGGCTACACCTTC
TRBV28	NA	NA	TRBJ2-1	CASSTFNEQFF	TGTGCCAGCAGTACGTTCAATGAGCAGTTCTTC